These 27 T cell receptor beta chains came from one sample sequenced in a study of T cells in narcolepsy. Generated by immunoSEQ multiplex PCR, the TCRdb table keeps only in-frame clones and is missing some. The sample has tens of thousands of clones; roughly 90% are singletons. The specimen was CD45RA- memory CD4+ T cells from PBMCs. The receptor set was obtained from a human donor with narcolepsy.

The chain carries TRBV11-1 and TRBJ1-6; D gene uncertain. V dropped 1 base and J dropped 6 bases, with 10 bases sitting between them. CDR1 and CDR2 from the germline V gene are SGHAT and FQDESV (reference sequence). The CDR3 consists of 15 residues. CDR3 in amino acids: CASSLGPTVNSPLHF. The CDR3 bases are TGTGCCAGCAGCTTAGGACCGACGGTTAATTCACCCCTCCACTTT.

The rearrangement uses TRBV4-2 and TRBJ1-1, with TRBD1 matching 9 bases. V was pared by 4 bases and J by 3 bases, with 3 bases of the junction left unmatched. The CDR3 is 14 amino acids. From germline, CDR1 is LGHNA and CDR2 YNFKEQ. CDR3 loop: CASSRQGDDTEAFF. The CDR3 coding sequence is TGTGCCAGCAGCCGACAGGGGGATGACACTGAAGCTTTCTTT.

The rearrangement links TRBV12-5 to TRBJ2-4, with D possibly being TRBD2 (6 bases). The CDR3 is 13 amino acids. V dropped 7 bases and J dropped 9 bases, with 16 bases sitting between them. The germline gives CDR1 LGHNT, CDR2 FRNRAP. The CDR3 nucleotides read TGTGCTAGTGCTACATCCGGGGGAACCATTCAGTACTTC. Its protein product is CASATSGGTIQYF. Complete variable domain (other parts from reference TRBV12-5 and TRBJ2-4): DARVTQTPRHKVTEMGQEVTMRCQPILGHNTVFWYRQTMMQGLELLAYFRNRAPLDDSGMPKDRFSAEMPDATLATLKIQPSEPRDSAVYFCASATSGGTIQYFGAGTRLSVL.

The chain has TRBV5-4 and TRBJ2-3, with 13 bases matching TRBD2. CDR3 size: 16 residues. The J segment lost 6 bases and the V segment lost 2 bases, leaving 6 bases of the junction unmatched. Germline V gene data show CDR1 as SGHNT and CDR2 as YYREEE (reference sequence). Here the CDR3 reads CASSLWTSGSSDTQYF. The DNA for the CDR3 is TGTGCCAGCAGCTTATGGACTAGCGGGAGTTCCGATACGCAGTATTTT.

This clone was recorded a few times. This sequence joins TRBV7-2 and TRBJ2-7; 10 positions match TRBD2. With 0 bases clipped from V and 2 bases from J, the junction kept 10 bases outside the gene matches. This CDR3 has 18 residues. The germline gives CDR1 SGHTA, CDR2 FQGNSA. CDR3 in amino acids: CASSLAGPSGSSTYEQYF. CDR3 bases: TGTGCCAGCAGCTTAGCGGGGCCTAGCGGGAGTTCAACCTACGAGCAGTACTTC.

V is TRBV6-1 and J is TRBJ2-7; tentative D call: TRBD1 (6 bases). V shed 2 bases and J shed 2 bases, with 10 bases lying between them. Germline CDR1 reads MNHNS; CDR2 reads SASEGT. This CDR3 contains 14 residues. CDR3 residues: CASSEPGQPYEQYF. CDR3 nucleotides: TGTGCCAGCAGTGAACCTGGACAGCCCTACGAGCAGTACTTC.

This clone was seen only a few times. The V call is TRBV2, the J call TRBJ2-3; 10 bases agree with TRBD2. The length of the CDR3 is 14 residues. Trimming took 6 bases from V and 5 from J; bases not matched to a gene: 5. Per germline, CDR1 SNHLY and CDR2 FYNNEI. The CDR3 DNA follows: TGTGCCAGCAGAGCAGCGGGAGGGGGAGATACGCAGTATTTT. The encoded protein is CASRAAGGGDTQYF.

As DNA, the CDR3 is TGTGCCAGCAGTTCCTTTACCTACGAGCAGTACTTC. Translating gives CASSSFTYEQYF. This chain joins TRBV28 and TRBJ2-7, with unresolved D. The CDR3 has 12 amino acids. V was trimmed by 4 bases and J by 2 bases, leaving 6 bases between them. Germline V gives CDR1 MDHEN, CDR2 SYDVKM.

This clone showed up just a few times. The chain recombines TRBV19 with TRBJ1-3; no reliable D call. The germline gives CDR1 LNHDA, CDR2 SQIVND (reference sequence). The CDR3 sequence is 12 residues long. V shed 7 bases and J shed 0 bases, with 4 bases lying between them. The CDR3 protein is CASITSGNTIYF. In DNA, the CDR3 is TGTGCCAGTATCACCTCTGGAAACACCATATATTTT.

The chain has TRBV9 and TRBJ2-7; 7 nucleotides align to TRBD1. V shed 6 bases and J 0 bases; nucleotides not matched to a gene: 9. The CDR3 runs 15 residues. Germline V gene sequence: CDR1 SGDLS, CDR2 YYNGEE. CDR3 DNA: TGTGCCAGCAACAGGGGACCAGGGAACTCCTACGAGCAGTACTTC. As protein: CASNRGPGNSYEQYF.

The chain combines TRBV7-2 with TRBJ2-7, with D perhaps TRBD1 or TRBD2 (7 bases each). The CDR3 contains 16 residues. V was shortened by 5 bases and J by 5 bases, with 22 bases between the two germline ends. CDR1 and CDR2 (germline): SGHTA, FQGNSA. The chain's CDR3 is CASSPSWGGQQHEQYF. The CDR3 coding sequence is TGTGCCAGCAGCCCCTCTTGGGGGGGACAGCAACACGAGCAGTACTTC.

For the CDR3, the DNA is TGCGCCAGCAGCCAAGACCCCCGGGGTTTCTATGGCTACACCTTC. The encoded protein is CASSQDPRGFYGYTF. The chain links TRBV4-1 to TRBJ1-2; D is uncertain. From germline, CDR1 is MGHRA and CDR2 YSYEKL. The CDR3 has 15 residues. Trimming cost V 0 bases and J 4 bases, with 12 bases left between them.

There are a few counts of this clone. In the same sample, other DNA sequences code for this CDR3. The V gene is TRBV12-5, the J gene TRBJ2-5, with 10 nucleotides matching TRBD2. Germline V CDR1 and CDR2: LGHNT, FRNRAP. The V and J ends lost 1 base and 7 bases, in that order; junction bases with no gene match: 6. The length of the CDR3 is 15 residues. CDR3 residues: CASGLASGGPGTQYF. The CDR3 DNA follows: TGTGCTAGTGGTTTGGCTAGCGGGGGTCCGGGGACCCAGTACTTC.

V and J are TRBV11-2 and TRBJ1-1; 8 nucleotides agree with TRBD1. V lost 5 bases, J lost 4 bases, and 9 bases stayed unmatched. This CDR3 has 15 amino acids. CDR1 and CDR2 (germline): SGHAT, FQNNGV. CDR3 sequence reads: CASSNRTGRSTEAFF. CDR3 DNA: TGTGCCAGCAGCAACCGGACAGGGCGTTCCACTGAAGCTTTCTTT.

This clone was seen a single time. The chain recombines TRBV4-2 with TRBJ1-6; D is unclear. The CDR3 contains 15 residues. CDR1 is LGHNA, CDR2 YNFKEQ, per germline. Trimming pared 3 bases from V and 4 bases from J, leaving 10 bases between. This chain's CDR3 is CASSQSRAYNSPLHF. The CDR3 region has the DNA TGTGCCAGCAGCCAGAGCCGGGCGTATAATTCACCCCTCCACTTT.

On this clone itself: Other nucleotide sequences from this sample produce the same CDR3. V gene TRBV7-3 combines with J gene TRBJ2-5; TRBD1 or TRBD2 may be the D gene (5 bases each). The V and J ends lost 5 bases and 1 base respectively, with 17 bases between them. CDR1 and CDR2 from the germline V gene are SGHTA and FQGTGA. There are 16 residues in the CDR3. The CDR3 spells CASSPGGSGPQETQYF. CDR3 nucleotides: TGTGCCAGCAGCCCGGGCGGGTCGGGGCCCCAAGAGACCCAGTACTTC.

The rearrangement joins TRBV11-2 to TRBJ2-3; D not certain. The CDR3 is 14 amino acids. Between the trimmed V and J ends, which lost 0 bases and 2 bases, there was a span of 6 bases. Germline V CDR1 and CDR2: SGHAT, FQNNGV. CDR3 sequence (DNA): TGTGCCAGCAGCTTAGACCTTTACACAGATACGCAGTATTTT. This codes for CASSLDLYTDTQYF.

About this clone: A junction boundary mismatches the germline segment, possibly from a read error. This chain links TRBV7-7 with TRBJ2-5, with 8 bases fitting TRBD2. Looked up from germline, CDR1 is SSHAT and CDR2 is FNYEAQ (reference sequence). The CDR3 totals 15 residues. In DNA form, the CDR3 reads TGTGCTAGCAGCTTATACGGGAGGGACCAAGAGACCCAGTACTTC. Its protein product is CASSLYGRDQETQYF.

V is TRBV18 and J is TRBJ2-2; maybe TRBD2 (6 bases). V was shortened by 10 bases and J by 6 bases, with 15 bases between the two germline ends. This CDR3 contains 13 residues. In germline, CDR1 is KGHSH, CDR2 LQKENI. CDR3: CATETGDPGELFF. Here the CDR3 DNA reads TGTGCCACCGAAACGGGAGACCCCGGGGAGCTGTTTTTT.

This sequence joins TRBV11-3 and TRBJ2-1, with 8 bases matching TRBD2. V lost 5 bases to trimming and J lost 9 bases; unmatched junction nucleotides: 12. Germline V gene lookup returns CDR1 SGHNT and CDR2 YENEEA. The CDR3 totals 15 residues. The CDR3 DNA follows: TGTGCCAGCAGCCAAGGTGGAGGGACTAGTGCTGAGCAGTTCTTC. It encodes CASSQGGGTSAEQFF.

The CDR3 spells CASSEQGAGTGELFF. As DNA, the CDR3 is TGTGCCAGCAGTGAACAGGGGGCGGGCACCGGGGAGCTGTTTTTT. This rearrangement joins TRBV2 to TRBJ2-2, with 8 nucleotides matching TRBD1. Germline CDR1 and CDR2: SNHLY and FYNNEI. V shed 2 bases, J shed 4 bases, and the junction held 3 bases outside the gene matches. CDR3 length equals 15 residues.

V and J are TRBV6-6 and TRBJ1-5, with 8 bases aligning to TRBD1. Germline V gene sequence: CDR1 MNHNY, CDR2 SVGAGI (reference sequence). CDR3 length equals 16 residues. Germline trimming cut 2 bases from V and 6 bases from J; bases unmatched to any gene: 9. The CDR3 spells CASSYNIGQGSQPQHF. The CDR3 DNA reads TGTGCCAGCAGTTACAACATAGGACAGGGTAGTCAGCCCCAGCATTTT.

This chain connects TRBV19 to TRBJ2-7; 7 bases map to TRBD1. The V segment lost 3 bases and the J segment 2 bases; nucleotides outside the gene matches: 4. This CDR3 contains 14 residues. Germline V CDR1 and CDR2: LNHDA, SQIVND (reference sequence). The CDR3 is CASSIETGTYEQYF. In nucleotides, the CDR3 is TGTGCCAGTAGTATCGAGACAGGGACCTACGAGCAGTACTTC.

The chain uses TRBV7-9 and TRBJ1-6; the D gene is possibly TRBD1 (6 bases). V shed 5 bases and J shed 7 bases, with 12 bases lying between them. The CDR3 covers 14 residues. Per the germline V gene, CDR1 is SEHNR and CDR2 is FQNEAQ (reference sequence). CDR3 nucleotide sequence: TGTGCCAGCAGCCAGGACAGCCAGAATTCACCCCTCCACTTT. The encoded protein is CASSQDSQNSPLHF.

This clone occurred a few times. V gene TRBV14 combines with J gene TRBJ1-4, with TRBD1 matching 10 bases. CDR3 length: 15 amino acids. V gave up 1 base and J gave up 8 bases; unmatched junction bases: 4. Germline V gives CDR1 SGHDN, CDR2 FVKESK. The CDR3 DNA reads TGTGCCAGCAGCCAAGGGGGACAGGGGAACGAAAAACTGTTTTTT. It translates to CASSQGGQGNEKLFF.

This rearrangement joins TRBV6-1 to TRBJ2-7, with 7 bases matching TRBD1. The CDR3 is 13 residues long. Unmatched junction bases numbered 8, after V lost 6 bases and J lost 6 bases. Germline values: CDR1 MNHNS, CDR2 SASEGT. CDR3 DNA: TGTGCCAGCAGCAGGGACAGTGAGCGCGAGCAGTACTTC. Translation gives CASSRDSEREQYF.

The chain uses TRBV5-6 and TRBJ1-5; 7 nucleotides match TRBD1. The CDR3 extends over 15 amino acids. Unmatched junction bases numbered 4, after V lost 2 bases and J lost 2 bases. Germline loops: CDR1 SGHDT, CDR2 YYEEEE. The DNA for the CDR3 is TGTGCCAGCAGCTTAGGGCAGGGGGGCAATCAGCCCCAGCATTTT. Its protein is CASSLGQGGNQPQHF. Together with reference TRBV5-6 and TRBJ1-5, the CDR3 gives the full variable domain: DAGVTQSPTHLIKTRGQQVTLRCSPKSGHDTVSWYQQALGQGPQFIFQYYEEEERQRGNFPDRFSGHQFPNYSSELNVNALLLGDSALYLCASSLGQGGNQPQHFGDGTRLSIL.